These 32 T cell receptor beta chains were all obtained from the same sample, sequenced in a study of Tregs in tolerant kidney transplant recipients. TCRdb's table, derived via immunoSEQ multiplex PCR, lists solely in-frame clones and lacks some. The record lists roughly 53,000 clones, of which the ten most abundant hold approximately 0.78%. The sample here was CD4+ T cells from blood, taken before the transplant. Receptors originate from a human donor who received a combined kidney and bone marrow transplant.

As to this clone: The CDR3 extends 3 residues past the end of the read, so its final part is completed from the germline J gene. The chain joins TRBV2 to TRBJ2-7; 9 nucleotides agree with TRBD1. This CDR3 is 14 amino acids long. Germline assignment: CDR1 SNHLY and CDR2 FYNNEI. The trim removed 6 bases at V and 0 bases at J, leaving 3 bases unmatched. The covered CDR3 bases are TGTGCCAGCAGCTCACAGGGGGCCTCCTACGAG. Its protein is CASSSQGASYE. The complete CDR3 protein is CASSSQGASYEQYF.

With regard to this clone: Coverage ceases 3 residues before the CDR3 finishes, and the germline J gene fills in the end. The rearrangement joins TRBV2 to TRBJ1-1; 8 nucleotides align to TRBD1. The CDR3 covers 12 residues. Germline V gene lookup returns CDR1 SNHLY and CDR2 FYNNEI. CDR3 amino acids: CASRLQGAKAFF. CDR3 DNA, as far as it was read: TGTGCCAGCAGACTGCAGGGGGCGAAG.

As for this clone: Coverage ceases 3 residues before the CDR3 finishes, and the germline J gene fills in the end. V usage is TRBV5-1 and J usage is TRBJ1-3, with D hard to call. Germline assignment: CDR1 SGHRS and CDR2 YFSETQ. The V end was cut by 0 bases, the J end by 0 bases, with 7 bases between. CDR3 length equals 15 residues. The CDR3 DNA, read in part, is TGCGCCAGCAGCTTGGGTCAGTTCTCTGGAAACACC. It yields the protein CASSLGQFSGNT. The full CDR3 protein reads CASSLGQFSGNTIYF.

Notes on this clone: With the read ending 3 residues before the CDR3 end, the germline J gene is used to fill in that end. The genes are TRBV6-2 or TRBV6-3 and TRBJ2-7, with D perhaps TRBD1 or TRBD2 (6 bases each). Per the germline V gene, CDR1 is MNHEY and CDR2 is SVGEGT. The germline V and J ends were trimmed by 7 bases and 4 bases, with 17 bases remaining between them. This CDR3 has 14 amino acids. The sequenced part of the CDR3 DNA is TGTGCCAGCACCCTACAGGGTGGAGGGTACGAG. Its translation: CASTLQGGGYE. From start to end, the CDR3 is CASTLQGGGYEQYF.

Comment on this clone: The CDR3 is cut off 3 residues early in the read; its end comes from the germline J gene. The chain uses TRBV23-1 and TRBJ1-2; the D is unclear. TRBV23-1 is an ORF, with its function uncertain. CDR3 length equals 15 residues. With 8 bases removed from V and 4 bases from J, the gap between germline ends came to 20 bases. The CDR3 loop reads CASPPQNNRGYGYTF. The part of the CDR3 DNA that was read is TGCGCCAGCCCACCTCAGAACAATCGCGGCTATGGC.

A word on this clone: The observed sequence ends 3 residues before the CDR3 terminus, with the missing tail filled in from the germline J gene. The chain joins TRBV19 to TRBJ2-3, with 12 positions matching TRBD2. With 5 bases clipped from V and 1 base from J, the junction kept 7 bases outside the gene matches. Germline loops: CDR1 LNHDA, CDR2 SQIVND (reference sequence). CDR3 length: 17 amino acids. The CDR3 spells CASSEGTSGQRTDTQYF. Incomplete CDR3 DNA: TGTGCCAGTAGTGAGGGGACTAGCGGGCAACGCACAGATACG.

For this clone: The read terminates 3 residues before the CDR3 end, so the remaining end is supplied by the germline J gene. The chain joins TRBV6-2 or TRBV6-3 to TRBJ2-7, with 7 bases identical to TRBD2. Germline CDR1 MNHEY, CDR2 SVGEGT. The CDR3 sequence is 14 residues long. Trimming removed 3 bases from V and 3 bases from J; junction bases left unmatched: 5. Partial CDR3 DNA: TGTGCCAGCAGTTATCAGGGAGGGCACTACGAG. This encodes CASSYQGGHYE. The CDR3 reads in full as CASSYQGGHYEQYF.

Details on this clone: The CDR3 goes on 3 residues after the read ends, and that part is filled in from the germline J gene. The chain couples TRBV18 to TRBJ2-5; 8 bases match TRBD1. This CDR3 is 15 amino acids long. V lost 3 bases to trimming and J lost 1 base; unmatched junction nucleotides: 4. From germline, CDR1 is KGHSH and CDR2 LQKENI. The CDR3 loop reads CASSPRTGFQETQYF. CDR3 DNA (partial): TGTGCCAGCTCACCTAGGACAGGGTTCCAAGAGACC.

Details on this clone: The read ends 3 residues before the CDR3 terminus; that terminus is restored from the germline J gene. The chain recombines TRBV6-2 or TRBV6-3 with TRBJ2-7; 14 nucleotides agree with TRBD2. Germline V CDR1 and CDR2: MNHEY, SVGEGT. V dropped 0 bases and J dropped 5; count of bases not matched to a gene: 6. The CDR3 has 17 residues. Incomplete CDR3 DNA: TGTGCCAGCAGTTACTCCGGACTAGCGGGAGGATTAGACGAG. Translated: CASSYSGLAGGLDE. The full CDR3 reads CASSYSGLAGGLDEQYF.

Comment on this clone: The sequence runs out 3 residues before the end of the CDR3; the remainder is reconstructed from the germline J gene. V usage is TRBV20-1 and J usage is TRBJ2-5; TRBD1 aligns across 8 bases. Germline CDR1 DFQATT, CDR2 SNEGSKA (reference sequence). The CDR3 sequence is 14 residues long. Trimming took 6 bases from V and 2 from J; bases not matched to a gene: 8. The chain's CDR3 is CSARGTGGQETQYF. Partial CDR3 DNA: TGCAGTGCCCGGGGGACAGGTGGACAAGAGACC.

Remarks on this clone: The read falls 3 residues short of the CDR3 end, and the missing part is taken from the germline J gene. The chain uses TRBV23-1 and TRBJ1-6; D is unclear. TRBV23-1 qualifies as an ORF whose function is uncertain. This CDR3 is built from 19 residues. The V end was cut by 7 bases, the J end by 5 bases, with 27 bases between. This chain's CDR3 is CASITNPPRFAFNNSPLHF. The DNA read from the CDR3 is TGCGCCAGCATCACCAACCCCCCCCGGTTCGCATTTAATAATTCACCC.

Turning to this clone: The CDR3 end lies 3 residues beyond the end of the read and is filled in from the germline J gene. V gene TRBV6-2 or TRBV6-3 combines with J gene TRBJ2-5; D ambiguous. The CDR3 is 13 residues long. The germline V gene has CDR1 MNHEY and CDR2 SVGEGT. Trimming shortened V by 6 bases and J by 5 bases, and 13 bases separated the two germline ends. CDR3 amino acids: CASRLSPGETQYF. Partial CDR3 DNA: TGTGCCAGCAGGCTCTCTCCGGGTGAGACC.

This clone shows up as medium-sized (0.01 to 0.1%) by frequency. The missing CDR3 end, 3 residues past where the read stops, is filled in from the germline J gene. The gene calls are TRBV14 and TRBJ1-1; 7 nucleotides match TRBD1. The V gene's germline CDR1 is SGHDN and CDR2 FVKESK. The CDR3 is 13 amino acids. The CDR3: CASSQGQGPRAFF. CDR3 DNA, as far as it was read: TGTGCCAGCAGCCAAGGACAGGGACCTAGG.

In the case of this clone: Read data end 3 residues before the CDR3 end; the end is taken from the germline J gene. The chain carries TRBV2 and TRBJ1-6, with TRBD1 as a possible D gene (5 bases). Germline V gene lookup returns CDR1 SNHLY and CDR2 FYNNEI. The germline V and J ends were trimmed by 6 bases and 7 bases, with 16 bases remaining between them. This CDR3 contains 15 residues. The DNA read from the CDR3 is TGTGCCAGCAGCGGCGGGGGTTTCGGCAATTCACCC. Protein: CASSGGGFGNSP. In full, the CDR3 reads CASSGGGFGNSPLHF. Using reference TRBV2 and TRBJ1-6 for the parts outside the CDR3, the full variable domain is EPEVTQTPSHQVTQMGQEVILRCVPISNHLYFYWYRQILGQKVEFLVSFYNNEISEKSEIFDDQFSVERPDGSNFTLKIRSTKLEDSAMYFCASSGGGFGNSPLHFGNGTRLTVT.

To note about this clone: The read is 3 residues too short to cover the CDR3 end, so that end is filled in from the germline J gene. The chain is built from TRBV5-4 and TRBJ2-1; TRBD2 matches at 7 bases. The CDR3 runs to 16 residues. From germline, CDR1 is SGHNT and CDR2 YYREEE (reference sequence). Trimming cost V 3 bases and J 7 bases; bases outside gene matches: 13. The CDR3 reads CASSSAGTIVWNEQFF. The CDR3 DNA, read in part, is TGTGCCAGCAGCTCCGCCGGGACTATAGTATGGAATGAG.

About this clone itself: From the germline J gene comes the end of the CDR3, since the read stops 3 residues before it. V is TRBV20-1 and J is TRBJ1-4; D might be TRBD1 (5 bases). CDR3 length: 16 residues. Germline loops: CDR1 DFQATT, CDR2 SNEGSKA (reference sequence). V lost 6 bases and J 8 bases, leaving 25 bases between the germline ends. The sequenced CDR3 bases are TGCAGTGCCCGCTCAAAAACAGGTGACGGCTGGGAAAAA. This gives the protein CSARSKTGDGWEK. The full CDR3 protein reads CSARSKTGDGWEKLFF.

A word on this clone: The read stops 3 residues short of the end of the CDR3; the missing end is completed from the germline J gene. This rearrangement joins TRBV7-6 to TRBJ2-2; 9 nucleotides line up with TRBD2. Looked up from germline, CDR1 is SGHVS and CDR2 is FNYEAQ. The CDR3 extends over 16 amino acids. The V gene end was trimmed by 1 base and the J gene end by 4 bases; junction bases not matched to a gene: 4. The CDR3 DNA, read in part, is TGTGCCAGCAGCTTAGTTTTACTAGCGGGCACCGGGGAG. It specifies CASSLVLLAGTGE. The whole CDR3 region reads CASSLVLLAGTGELFF. Based on the CDR3 plus reference TRBV7-6 and TRBJ2-2, the full variable domain is GAGVSQSPRYKVTKRGQDVALRCDPISGHVSLYWYRQALGQGPEFLTYFNYEAQQDKSGLPNDRFSAERPEGSISTLTIQRTEQRDSAMYRCASSLVLLAGTGELFFGEGSRLTVL.

Remarks on this clone: The read finishes 3 residues shy of the CDR3 end, and the germline J gene is used to complete it. The rearrangement links TRBV5-1 to TRBJ1-3; the D gene is possibly TRBD1 (5 bases). This CDR3 spans 15 amino acids. CDR1 and CDR2 from the germline V gene are SGHRS and YFSETQ. Trimming took off 7 bases at V and 4 bases at J, with 18 bases between the two ends. The DNA read from the CDR3 is TGCGCCAGCCGCCCGGGGGACCTAAGGGGAAACACC. This codes for CASRPGDLRGNT. The whole CDR3 sequence reads CASRPGDLRGNTIYF.

About this clone: The read stops 3 residues short of the end of the CDR3; the missing end is completed from the germline J gene. This chain connects TRBV5-1 to TRBJ2-3; 8 bases are shared with TRBD2. The germline gives CDR1 SGHRS, CDR2 YFSETQ. The V segment lost 2 bases and the J segment 2 bases; nucleotides outside the gene matches: 10. The CDR3 has 17 amino acids. CDR3 region: CASSFTGTRPPTDTQYF. CDR3 bases read: TGCGCCAGCAGCTTTACCGGGACTAGGCCCCCCACAGATACG.

Concerning this clone: The read comes to an end 3 residues before the CDR3 does, leaving the germline J gene to fill in the end. The chain joins TRBV18 to TRBJ2-3; 11 nucleotides line up with TRBD1. In germline, CDR1 is KGHSH, CDR2 LQKENI. The CDR3 is made up of 16 amino acids. The V gene end was trimmed by 2 bases and the J gene end by 4 bases; junction bases not matched to a gene: 5. The CDR3 reads CASSPSWTGGADTQYF. Partial CDR3 DNA: TGTGCCAGCTCACCAAGTTGGACAGGGGGCGCAGATACG.

Comments on this clone: The read ends 3 residues before the CDR3 terminus; that terminus is restored from the germline J gene. The chain links TRBV7-2 to TRBJ1-2; unclear D gene. CDR1 and CDR2 from the germline V gene are SGHTA and FQGNSA. The CDR3 totals 11 residues. V lost 1 base to trimming and J lost 7 bases, with 4 bases between them. CDR3 loop: CASSLVGGYTF. The CDR3 bases that were read are TGTGCCAGCAGCTTAGTCGGTGGC.

To note about this clone: The read stops 3 residues short of the end of the CDR3; the missing end is completed from the germline J gene. The V and J genes are TRBV18 and TRBJ2-7; TRBD2 aligns across 7 bases. Germline V CDR1 and CDR2: KGHSH, LQKENI. V lost 3 bases, J lost 6 bases, and 2 bases stayed unmatched. The CDR3 spans 12 residues. This chain's CDR3 is CASSPGEGEQYF. CDR3 DNA, as far as it was read: TGTGCCAGCTCACCCGGGGAGGGCGAG.

As for this clone: The read ends 3 residues shy of where the CDR3 ends; the end is completed using the germline J gene. V is TRBV7-2 and J is TRBJ1-2; TRBD1 matches at 7 bases. V shed 2 bases, J shed 4 bases, and the junction held 7 bases outside the gene matches. In germline, CDR1 is SGHTA, CDR2 FQGNSA. This CDR3 is 15 amino acids long. CDR3 protein: CASSLYQGDLYGYTF. CDR3 DNA (partial): TGTGCCAGCAGCTTATATCAGGGGGACCTCTATGGC. The entire variable domain, with the rest obtained from reference TRBV7-2 and TRBJ1-2, is as follows: GAGVSQSPSNKVTEKGKDVELRCDPISGHTALYWYRQSLGQGLEFLIYFQGNSAPDKSGLPSDRFSAERTGGSVSTLTIQRTQQEDSAVYLCASSLYQGDLYGYTFGSGTRLTVV.

Regarding this clone: The read is 3 residues too short to cover the CDR3 end, so that end is filled in from the germline J gene. The V call is TRBV11-1, the J call TRBJ1-2; D is possibly TRBD1 (6 bases). The CDR3 has 15 residues. CDR1 and CDR2 (germline): SGHAT, FQDESV (reference sequence). V was cut by 5 bases and J by 0 bases, with 13 bases left in between. The sequenced CDR3 bases are TGTGCCAGCAGCCCGTGGACAGACGCTAACTATGGC. It yields the protein CASSPWTDANYG. The CDR3 in its entirety is CASSPWTDANYGYTF.

On this clone itself: The DNA ends 3 residues before the CDR3 does, and the rest of the CDR3 is filled in from the germline J gene. V and J are TRBV7-2 and TRBJ2-1, with 9 bases lining up with TRBD2. Trimming cost V 3 bases and J 9 bases; bases outside gene matches: 6. Germline values: CDR1 SGHTA, CDR2 FQGNSA. The CDR3 totals 14 residues. CDR3 in amino acids: CASSFGGRASEQFF. The sequenced part of the CDR3 DNA is TGTGCCAGCAGCTTCGGCGGGAGGGCCAGTGAG.

The CDR3: CASSQQGNQPQHF. CDR3 DNA, as far as it was read: TGTGCCAGTAGTCAACAGGGCAATCAGCCC. This chain joins TRBV19 and TRBJ1-5; tentative D call: TRBD1 (5 bases). From the germline J gene comes the end of the CDR3, since the read stops 3 residues before it. The length of the CDR3 is 13 residues. The V and J ends lost 5 bases and 2 bases respectively, with 7 bases between them. Germline CDR1 and CDR2: LNHDA and SQIVND (reference sequence).

In regard to this clone: Coverage ceases 3 residues before the CDR3 finishes, and the germline J gene fills in the end. The chain employs TRBV7-2 and TRBJ1-1, with D unresolved. The V end lost 4 bases, the J end lost 7 bases, and 16 bases lay between the germline ends. Germline V gene data show CDR1 as SGHTA and CDR2 as FQGNSA. The CDR3 spans 14 residues. The CDR3 protein is CASSSRVLLSEAFF. The sequenced part of the CDR3 DNA is TGTGCCAGCAGCTCCCGGGTCCTTCTAAGTGAA.

Points on this clone: The read halts 3 residues ahead of the CDR3 end, with the missing end drawn from the germline J gene. V usage is TRBV11-3 and J usage is TRBJ2-7; D is unresolved. The CDR3 length is 13 residues. The germline V gene encodes CDR1 SGHNT and CDR2 YENEEA. Trimming stripped 2 bases from V and 1 base from J, with 6 bases between. CDR3 bases read: TGTGCCAGCAGCTTATCAGTTTCCTACGAG. Protein: CASSLSVSYE. The whole CDR3 sequence reads CASSLSVSYEQYF.

As to this clone: Coverage ceases 3 residues before the CDR3 finishes, and the germline J gene fills in the end. The genes are TRBV5-1 and TRBJ2-4, with 9 bases fitting TRBD1. CDR3 size: 14 residues. The germline V gene has CDR1 SGHRS and CDR2 YFSETQ. J gave up 7 bases and V 4 bases, and 6 bases lay outside the gene matches. The part of the CDR3 DNA that was read is TGCGCCAGCAGCCCGGGACAGGGTGCGAACATT. It codes for CASSPGQGANI. The entire CDR3 protein is CASSPGQGANIQYF.

CDR3 amino acids: CTTSRGETEAFF. The sequenced part of the CDR3 DNA is TGCACCACCTCGAGGGGAGAAACTGAA. The V gene is TRBV29-1, the J gene TRBJ1-1; maybe TRBD1 (5 bases). The observed sequence ends 3 residues before the CDR3 terminus, with the missing tail filled in from the germline J gene. Per germline, CDR1 SQVTM and CDR2 ANQGSEA. The length of the CDR3 is 12 residues.

In regard to this clone: The read finishes 3 residues shy of the CDR3 end, and the germline J gene is used to complete it. The rearrangement joins TRBV20-1 to TRBJ2-1; 7 bases align to TRBD1. This CDR3 has 16 residues. Trimming cost V 8 bases and J 7 bases; bases outside gene matches: 20. The V gene's germline CDR1 is DFQATT and CDR2 SNEGSKA (reference sequence). CDR3 bases read: TGCAGTCCGTATACCACCGAGACAGGGTCAGGGAATGAG. Translated: CSPYTTETGSGNE. The full CDR3 protein is CSPYTTETGSGNEQFF.

For this clone: The read is 3 residues too short to cover the CDR3 end, so that end is filled in from the germline J gene. This chain uses TRBV2 with TRBJ2-2; D gene ambiguous. Trimming shortened V by 5 bases and J by 8 bases, and 9 bases separated the two germline ends. The CDR3 covers 12 residues. Looked up from germline, CDR1 is SNHLY and CDR2 is FYNNEI. This CDR3 reads CASSISVGELFF. Incomplete CDR3 DNA: TGTGCCAGCAGTATCTCGGTAGGGGAG.